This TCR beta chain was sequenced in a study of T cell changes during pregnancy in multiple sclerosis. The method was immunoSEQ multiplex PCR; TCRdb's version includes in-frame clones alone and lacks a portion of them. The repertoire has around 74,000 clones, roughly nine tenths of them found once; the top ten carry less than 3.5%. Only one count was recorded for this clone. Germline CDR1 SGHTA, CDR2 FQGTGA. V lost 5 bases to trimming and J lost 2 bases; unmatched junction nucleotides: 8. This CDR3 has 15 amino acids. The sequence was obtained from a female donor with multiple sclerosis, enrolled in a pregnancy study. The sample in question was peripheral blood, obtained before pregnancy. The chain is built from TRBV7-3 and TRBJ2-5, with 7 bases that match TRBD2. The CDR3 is CASSPFGGGQETQYF. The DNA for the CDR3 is TGTGCCAGCAGCCCCTTTGGGGGGGGGCAAGAGACCCAGTACTTC. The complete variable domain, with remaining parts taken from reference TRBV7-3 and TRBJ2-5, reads GAGVSQTPSNKVTEKGKYVELRCDPISGHTALYWYRQSLGQGPEFLIYFQGTGAADDSGLPNDRFFAVRPEGSVSTLKIQRTERGDSAVYLCASSPFGGGQETQYFGPGTRLLVL.